This T cell receptor beta chain was captured in a study of identical twins. Study-level points and caveats: Beta clonotypes that were abundant in cord blood contained fewer insertions, a pattern absent from memory repertoires. Conclusions rested on cross-sectional statistics rather than following the same donors.

Germline-derived CDR1 and CDR2 are SGHTA and FQGNSA. The CDR3 consists of 15 residues. Trimming cost V 1 base and J 0 bases, with 10 bases left between them. This clonotype has a handful of counts. Its antigen is not identified. Each cDNA held unique molecular identifiers, and template switching gave it a universal primer site. MiXCR, applied by TCRdb to the 5' RACE reads, yields one record per CDR3 protein. The table has 500,000 or so distinct CDR3 sequences, 13% to 15% seen once. These sequences were also reported in another study, on yellow fever vaccine responses in identical twins.

The origin of this receptor is a young woman in good health. The chain couples TRBV7-2 to TRBJ2-7; D gene ambiguous. The sequencing input was CD4+ T cells sorted from blood. The CDR3 DNA reads as TGTGCCAGCAGCTTAGGGGCAAAGAGCTCCTACGAGCAGTACTTC. This codes for CASSLGAKSSYEQYF.